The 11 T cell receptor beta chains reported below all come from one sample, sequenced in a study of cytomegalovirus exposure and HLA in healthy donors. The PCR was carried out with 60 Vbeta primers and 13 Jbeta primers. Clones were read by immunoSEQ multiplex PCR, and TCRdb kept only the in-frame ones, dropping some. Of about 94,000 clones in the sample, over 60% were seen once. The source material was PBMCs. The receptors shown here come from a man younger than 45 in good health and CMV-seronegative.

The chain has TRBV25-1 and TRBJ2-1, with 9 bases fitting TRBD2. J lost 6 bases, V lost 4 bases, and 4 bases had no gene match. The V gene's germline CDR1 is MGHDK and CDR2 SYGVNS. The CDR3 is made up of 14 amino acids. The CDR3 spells CASSGGGAGNEQFF. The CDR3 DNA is TGTGCCAGCAGTGGCGGGGGGGCCGGCAATGAGCAGTTCTTC.

CDR3 loop: CASSLAESGEAFF. The CDR3 DNA is TGTGCCAGCAGCTTAGCGGAGAGTGGTGAAGCTTTCTTT. The V gene is TRBV7-8, the J gene TRBJ1-1; D is uncertain. There are 13 residues in the CDR3. The V end lost 0 bases, the J end lost 7 bases, and 9 bases lay between the germline ends. CDR1 and CDR2 from the germline V gene are SGHVS and FQNEAQ.

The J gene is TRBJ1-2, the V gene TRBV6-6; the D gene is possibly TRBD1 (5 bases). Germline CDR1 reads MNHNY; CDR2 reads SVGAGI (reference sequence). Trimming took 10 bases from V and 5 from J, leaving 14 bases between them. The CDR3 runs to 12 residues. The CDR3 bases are TGTGCCAACGGTGGGGCTTTTTATGGCTACACCTTC. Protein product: CANGGAFYGYTF.

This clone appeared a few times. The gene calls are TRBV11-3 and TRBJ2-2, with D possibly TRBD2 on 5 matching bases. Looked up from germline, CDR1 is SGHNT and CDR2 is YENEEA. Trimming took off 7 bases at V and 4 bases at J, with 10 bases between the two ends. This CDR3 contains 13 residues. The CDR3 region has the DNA TGTGCCAGCAAACGGAGCGGCACCGGGGAGCTGTTTTTT. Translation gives CASKRSGTGELFF.

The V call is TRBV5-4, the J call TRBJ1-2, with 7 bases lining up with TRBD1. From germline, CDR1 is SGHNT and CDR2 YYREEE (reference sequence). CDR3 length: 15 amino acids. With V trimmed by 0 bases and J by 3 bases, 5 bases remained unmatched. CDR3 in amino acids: CASSLAGQADYGYTF. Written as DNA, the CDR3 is TGTGCCAGCAGCTTGGCCGGACAGGCAGACTATGGCTACACCTTC.

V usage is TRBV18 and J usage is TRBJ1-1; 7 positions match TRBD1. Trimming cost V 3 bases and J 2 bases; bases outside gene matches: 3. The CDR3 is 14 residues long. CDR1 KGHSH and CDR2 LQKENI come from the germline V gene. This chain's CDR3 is CASSPGTVNTEAFF. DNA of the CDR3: TGTGCCAGCTCACCCGGGACAGTTAACACTGAAGCTTTCTTT.

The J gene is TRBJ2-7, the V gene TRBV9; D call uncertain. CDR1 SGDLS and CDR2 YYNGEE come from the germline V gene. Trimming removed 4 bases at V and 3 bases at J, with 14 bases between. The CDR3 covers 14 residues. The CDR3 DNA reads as TGTGCCAGCAGCCAAAATACAGATGTCTACGAGCAGTACTTC. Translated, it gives CASSQNTDVYEQYF.

The CDR3 nucleotides read TGTGCCAGCAGCTTTGACAGAGTCGCGAGTTCACCCCTCCACTTT. Translation: CASSFDRVASSPLHF. The chain carries TRBV5-6 and TRBJ1-6; TRBD1 is a possible D gene (5 bases). The CDR3 totals 15 residues. Trimming cost V 2 bases and J 9 bases, with 15 bases left between them. Germline V CDR1 and CDR2: SGHDT, YYEEEE.

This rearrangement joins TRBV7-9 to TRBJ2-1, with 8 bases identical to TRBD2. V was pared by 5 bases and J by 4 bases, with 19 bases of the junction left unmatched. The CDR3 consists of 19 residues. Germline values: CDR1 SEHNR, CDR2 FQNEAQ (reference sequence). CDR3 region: CASSTRLGVLAEGYNEQFF. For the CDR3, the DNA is TGTGCCAGCAGCACACGTTTAGGAGTACTAGCGGAGGGATACAATGAGCAGTTCTTC.

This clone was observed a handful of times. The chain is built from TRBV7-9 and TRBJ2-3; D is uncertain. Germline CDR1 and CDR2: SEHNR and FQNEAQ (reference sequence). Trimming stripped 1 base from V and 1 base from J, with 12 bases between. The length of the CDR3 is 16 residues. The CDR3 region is CASSLGSFFGTDTQYF. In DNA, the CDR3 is TGTGCCAGCAGCTTAGGTAGCTTTTTTGGCACAGATACGCAGTATTTT.

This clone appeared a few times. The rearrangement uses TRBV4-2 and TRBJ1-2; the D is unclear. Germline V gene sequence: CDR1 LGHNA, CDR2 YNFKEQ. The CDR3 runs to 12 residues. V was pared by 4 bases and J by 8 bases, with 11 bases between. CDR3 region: CASSPTGSGYTF. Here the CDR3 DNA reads TGTGCCAGCAGCCCAACCGGGTCGGGCTACACCTTC.